The entry that follows covers one T cell receptor (beta chain) sequence. Its antigen is unidentified. The data are from a study of T-cell memory formation after mild COVID-19. Study-wide results and limits: While clones contracting from day 15 to 85 were balanced between CD4 and CD8, later expanders leaned CD4+.

TCRdb processed the 5' RACE reads anew with MiXCR; each CDR3 protein has one entry. Here the sample spans 100,000 to 120,000 distinct CDR3 sequences, roughly a sixth being singletons. The length of the CDR3 is 14 residues. V dropped 5 bases and J dropped 5 bases, with 12 bases sitting between them. The sequence came from a man aged 18 to 30 who had mild COVID-19 (a few samples of this study predate the infection). Cell type and time point are not known. The specimen sequenced was PBMCs or a T cell subset sorted from them (not recorded which). The V gene is TRBV12-3 or TRBV12-4, the J gene TRBJ1-4, with D perhaps matching TRBD1 (5 bases). The CDR3 DNA reads TGTGCCAGCAGTCTTTCGGACACGAATGAAAAACTGTTTTTT. Residues: CASSLSDTNEKLFF.